Below, 27 T cell receptor beta chains from the same sample are listed, as sequenced in a study of blood T cell repertoires in COVID-19. Repertoires were generated with immunoSEQ multiplex PCR, while TCRdb's copy carries only in-frame clones and drops some. The data hold 180,000 or so clones, with over 75% observed a single time. Sequencing was performed on peripheral blood. The receptors here all came from a woman aged 80 or over with acute or convalescent COVID-19.

This clone was seen a single time. The same CDR3 also results from other DNA sequences found in this sample. The chain carries TRBV6-5 and TRBJ2-1; weak D call: TRBD1 (6 bases). CDR3 length: 15 amino acids. V was shortened by 4 bases and J by 0 bases, with 10 bases between the two germline ends. Germline assignment: CDR1 MNHEY and CDR2 SVGAGI. CDR3 region: CASSLTGSSYNEQFF. Here the CDR3 DNA reads TGTGCCAGCAGTTTAACAGGGAGCTCCTACAATGAGCAGTTCTTC.

The V call is TRBV6-5, the J call TRBJ2-7, with 7 bases lining up with TRBD1. Germline lookup yields CDR1 MNHEY and CDR2 SVGAGI. This CDR3 region has 15 residues. V lost 8 bases to trimming and J lost 2 bases; unmatched junction nucleotides: 12. This CDR3 reads CASGIYRGITYEQYF. The CDR3 nucleotides are TGTGCCAGCGGAATCTACAGGGGAATCACCTACGAGCAGTACTTC.

This sequence joins TRBV5-1 and TRBJ1-6, with 8 positions matching TRBD1. This CDR3 is 16 amino acids long. Germline loops: CDR1 SGHRS, CDR2 YFSETQ. Unmatched junction bases numbered 11, after V lost 5 bases and J lost 7 bases. CDR3 protein: CASRSDRGTSNSPLHF. The CDR3 region has the DNA TGCGCCAGCAGGTCTGACAGGGGAACATCAAATTCACCCCTCCACTTT. The whole variable domain, filled in from reference TRBV5-1 and TRBJ1-6, reads KAGVTQTPRYLIKTRGQQVTLSCSPISGHRSVSWYQQTPGQGLQFLFEYFSETQRNKGNFPGRFSGRQFSNSRSEMNVSTLELGDSALYLCASRSDRGTSNSPLHFGNGTRLTVT.

V usage is TRBV12-3 or TRBV12-4 and J usage is TRBJ1-1; a weak D match, TRBD1 (5 bases). The CDR3 has 13 amino acids. Trimming removed 5 bases at V and 2 bases at J, with 9 bases between. For the CDR3, the DNA is TGTGCCAGCAGTGTGCGGGACAACACTGAAGCTTTCTTT. Encoded protein: CASSVRDNTEAFF.

The chain is built from TRBV5-5 and TRBJ2-5; 7 positions agree with TRBD2. This CDR3 is built from 14 residues. The junction had 6 bases not matched to a gene; V was cut back by 3 bases and J by 4 bases. From germline, CDR1 is SGHKS and CDR2 YYEKEE (reference sequence). CDR3 in DNA: TGTGCCAGCAGCTCGCCCGGGGGGAGAGAGACCCAGTACTTC. Its protein product is CASSSPGGRETQYF.

The chain employs TRBV18 and TRBJ1-2, with 8 bases that match TRBD1. V trimming: 2 bases; J trimming: 5 bases; junction bases outside the gene matches: 7. CDR3 length equals 15 residues. The germline gives CDR1 KGHSH, CDR2 LQKENI. CDR3 sequence: CASSPGGQVGYGYTF. CDR3 DNA sequence: TGTGCCAGCTCACCAGGGGGACAGGTGGGGTATGGCTACACCTTC.

The genes are TRBV19 and TRBJ2-7; maybe TRBD2 (6 bases). V was trimmed by 1 base and J by 3 bases, leaving 13 bases between them. This CDR3 comprises 15 residues. CDR1 is LNHDA, CDR2 SQIVND, per germline (reference sequence). CDR3 nucleotide sequence: TGTGCCAGTAGTATAGGAGAGGCGGGGAGCTACGAGCAGTACTTC. Its translation is CASSIGEAGSYEQYF. Complete variable domain (other parts from reference TRBV19 and TRBJ2-7): DGGITQSPKYLFRKEGQNVTLSCEQNLNHDAMYWYRQDPGQGLRLIYYSQIVNDFQKGDIAEGYSVSREKKESFPLTVTSAQKNPTAFYLCASSIGEAGSYEQYFGPGTRLTVT.

The rearrangement uses TRBV6-2 or TRBV6-3 and TRBJ2-2; the match to TRBD2 covers 8 bases. CDR1 and CDR2 (germline): MNHEY, SVGEGT. The CDR3 extends over 17 amino acids. After removal of 2 bases from V and 4 bases from J, the junction contained 9 bases not matched to a gene. CDR3 sequence reads: CASSYPAGGGPTGELFF. CDR3 in DNA: TGTGCCAGCAGTTACCCGGCCGGGGGGGGCCCCACCGGGGAGCTGTTTTTT.

The genes are TRBV25-1 and TRBJ1-5, with 9 bases matching TRBD1. The CDR3 totals 14 residues. Germline V CDR1 and CDR2: MGHDK, SYGVNS. The V and J ends lost 10 bases and 0 bases, in that order; junction bases with no gene match: 4. CDR3 DNA: TGTGCCACCTGGACAGGGGATAGCAATCAGCCCCAGCATTTT. Translation: CATWTGDSNQPQHF.

The CDR3 reads CASSSRGNTEAFF. The DNA for the CDR3 is TGTGCCAGCAGTTCCCGGGGGAACACTGAAGCTTTCTTT. The chain couples TRBV2 to TRBJ1-1; D remains unclear. V was shortened by 5 bases and J by 1 base, with 8 bases between the two germline ends. Germline lookup yields CDR1 SNHLY and CDR2 FYNNEI. The CDR3 runs 13 residues.

V is TRBV29-1 and J is TRBJ2-2, with 13 bases lining up with TRBD2. CDR3 length equals 14 residues. The J segment lost 6 bases and the V segment lost 7 bases, leaving 5 bases of the junction unmatched. Germline V gene lookup returns CDR1 SQVTM and CDR2 ANQGSEA. This CDR3 reads CSGRTSGSPGELFF. Written as DNA, the CDR3 is TGCAGCGGAAGGACTAGCGGGAGTCCCGGGGAGCTGTTTTTT.

V usage is TRBV5-4 and J usage is TRBJ2-3, with 10 bases lining up with TRBD2. Germline V gives CDR1 SGHNT, CDR2 YYREEE (reference sequence). CDR3 length equals 17 residues. V dropped 4 bases and J dropped 5; count of bases not matched to a gene: 13. The CDR3 DNA follows: TGTGCCAGCAGCAGTAATAGCGGGGGGCCTGTTGGAGATACGCAGTATTTT. Protein sequence: CASSSNSGGPVGDTQYF.

The rearrangement joins TRBV7-9 to TRBJ1-1, with D possibly being TRBD1 (6 bases). The CDR3 is 15 amino acids. In germline, CDR1 is SEHNR, CDR2 FQNEAQ (reference sequence). The V gene lost 6 bases and the J gene lost 0 bases, with 14 bases spanning the gap. The CDR3 loop is CASSPRAGVNTEAFF. The CDR3 DNA sequence: TGTGCCAGCAGTCCACGGGCAGGGGTGAACACTGAAGCTTTCTTT.

This clone has a single count. The chain carries TRBV7-8 and TRBJ2-7; TRBD2 matches at 10 bases. CDR1 is SGHVS and CDR2 is FQNEAQ in the germline V gene. The CDR3 spans 15 residues. Trimming cost V 5 bases and J 4 bases; bases outside gene matches: 8. CDR3 DNA sequence: TGTGCCAGCAGCCCGACCGCTAGCGGGGGTTACGAGCAGTACTTC. Residues: CASSPTASGGYEQYF.

The chain recombines TRBV7-2 with TRBJ2-3; no clear D. CDR1 is SGHTA, CDR2 FQGNSA, per germline. Trimming pared 5 bases from V and 0 bases from J, leaving 18 bases between. This CDR3 spans 17 amino acids. The CDR3 sequence: CASSPTRLARSTDTQYF. In DNA, the CDR3 is TGTGCCAGCAGCCCCACCCGTTTGGCCCGTAGCACAGATACGCAGTATTTT.

The genes are TRBV5-8 and TRBJ1-3; D ambiguous. The CDR3 runs 14 residues. The germline V gene has CDR1 SGHTS and CDR2 YDEGEE. V was trimmed by 1 base and J by 2 bases, leaving 7 bases between them. CDR3 bases: TGTGCCAGCAGCTTGTTCGGGACTGGAAACACCATATATTTT. It specifies CASSLFGTGNTIYF.

The genes are TRBV20-1 and TRBJ1-1, with a possible D match to TRBD1 (5 bases). Per the germline V gene, CDR1 is DFQATT and CDR2 is SNEGSKA (reference sequence). The CDR3 is 14 residues long. V lost 3 bases and J lost 4, with 15 bases in between. The CDR3 nucleotides read TGCAGTGCTAGTGCCGGGGGAGAGGTCACTGAAGCTTTCTTT. Its translation is CSASAGGEVTEAFF.

The V gene is TRBV11-1, the J gene TRBJ1-1, with unresolved D. V was shortened by 3 bases and J by 5 bases, with 13 bases between the two germline ends. This CDR3 has 14 residues. CDR1 is SGHAT and CDR2 is FQDESV in the germline V gene (reference sequence). DNA of the CDR3: TGTGCCAGCAGCTTCCGGAGTGGAAGGACTGAAGCTTTCTTT. Its translation is CASSFRSGRTEAFF.

As for this clone: Within the sample, other DNA sequences also encode this same CDR3. V usage is TRBV5-1 and J usage is TRBJ1-6; TRBD1 matches at 10 bases. The CDR3 sequence is 14 residues long. Unmatched junction bases numbered 5, after V lost 7 bases and J lost 7 bases. Looked up from germline, CDR1 is SGHRS and CDR2 is YFSETQ. For the CDR3, the DNA is TGCGCCAGCTCCCCGGGACAGGGGAATTCACCCCTCCACTTT. It is translated as CASSPGQGNSPLHF.

This clone has a handful of counts. The chain couples TRBV6-1 to TRBJ1-1; 10 positions agree with TRBD1. Germline values: CDR1 MNHNS, CDR2 SASEGT. V lost 2 bases, J lost 7 bases, and 7 bases stayed unmatched. The CDR3 consists of 15 residues. The CDR3 DNA follows: TGTGCCAGCAGTGAATACGGGGGACAGGGGCTTGAAGCTTTCTTT. Residues: CASSEYGGQGLEAFF.

The chain is built from TRBV11-2 and TRBJ2-3; 12 bases match TRBD2. Losses at the gene ends were 5 bases for V and 0 bases for J; bases not matched to a gene: 3. Germline-derived CDR1 and CDR2 are SGHAT and FQNNGV. The CDR3 contains 16 residues. CDR3 sequence reads: CASSHGLAGSTDTQYF. The CDR3 nucleotides are TGTGCCAGCAGCCACGGACTAGCGGGGAGCACAGATACGCAGTATTTT. The full variable domain, rest sourced from reference TRBV11-2 and TRBJ2-3, is EAGVAQSPRYKIIEKRQSVAFWCNPISGHATLYWYQQILGQGPKLLIQFQNNGVVDDSQLPKDRFSAERLKGVDSTLKIQPAKLEDSAVYLCASSHGLAGSTDTQYFGPGTRLTVL.

This sequence joins TRBV6-6 and TRBJ1-6, with TRBD1 matching over 9 bases. J gave up 7 bases and V 5 bases, and 12 bases lay outside the gene matches. Germline V gene sequence: CDR1 MNHNY, CDR2 SVGAGI (reference sequence). The CDR3 runs 17 residues. CDR3 sequence (DNA): TGTGCCAGCAGTCTAGGGACAGGGAAAGGTGGCAATTCACCCCTCCACTTT. Its translation is CASSLGTGKGGNSPLHF.

The gene calls are TRBV12-5 and TRBJ2-7, with a possible D match to TRBD2 (5 bases). V was pared by 6 bases and J by 4 bases, with 13 bases between. The CDR3 spans 13 residues. Germline CDR1 reads LGHNT; CDR2 reads FRNRAP. The CDR3 here is CASGLNRGYEQYF. CDR3 in DNA: TGTGCTAGTGGCCTTAATCGCGGGTACGAGCAGTACTTC. Full variable domain (remainder filled in from reference TRBV12-5 and TRBJ2-7): DARVTQTPRHKVTEMGQEVTMRCQPILGHNTVFWYRQTMMQGLELLAYFRNRAPLDDSGMPKDRFSAEMPDATLATLKIQPSEPRDSAVYFCASGLNRGYEQYFGPGTRLTVT.

This clone was detected once. V is TRBV2 and J is TRBJ2-5, with 8 bases identical to TRBD2. With V trimmed by 3 bases and J by 5 bases, 8 bases remained unmatched. The germline gives CDR1 SNHLY, CDR2 FYNNEI. The CDR3 is 15 residues long. This CDR3 is CASSDGWPSGETQYF. Written as DNA, the CDR3 is TGTGCCAGCAGTGACGGGTGGCCTAGCGGGGAGACCCAGTACTTC.

J is TRBJ1-2 and V is TRBV30; 8 nucleotides agree with TRBD1. Trimming took 4 bases from V and 8 from J; bases not matched to a gene: 6. This CDR3 comprises 12 residues. From germline, CDR1 is GTSNPN and CDR2 SVGIG (reference sequence). CDR3 protein: CAWTQQGGGYTF. In nucleotides, the CDR3 is TGTGCCTGGACCCAACAGGGGGGCGGCTACACCTTC.

The chain carries TRBV9 and TRBJ2-1, with 10 bases aligning to TRBD2. CDR1 is SGDLS and CDR2 is YYNGEE in the germline V gene. Germline trimming cut 3 bases from V and 8 bases from J; bases unmatched to any gene: 11. The CDR3 extends over 16 amino acids. CDR3 DNA sequence: TGTGCCAGCAGCGCCCAGCTAGCGGGGGCCGGGGATGAGCAGTTCTTC. Translating it yields CASSAQLAGAGDEQFF.

The chain couples TRBV25-1 to TRBJ1-4; 9 bases match TRBD1. The CDR3 is 16 residues long. Trimming took 5 bases from V and 7 from J; bases not matched to a gene: 11. The germline V gene has CDR1 MGHDK and CDR2 SYGVNS. DNA for the CDR3: TGTGCCAGCAGTTCCCAGACAGGGGGAAGGCTTGAAAAACTGTTTTTT. Translating gives CASSSQTGGRLEKLFF.